Listed below are T cell receptor beta chains from one sample, sequenced in a study of tumor and adjacent non-tumor tissue in lung cancer. TCRdb reprocessed the multiplex PCR reads via MiXCR and lists one record per CDR3 protein. The data show 100,000 to 150,000 distinct CDR3 sequences, about 66% seen once. Source material: lung tumor tissue. All receptors derive from a man aged 25-45 years with non-small cell lung cancer. The CDR3 runs from the conserved cysteine through the conserved F or W. Fields, in order: J gene, V gene, clone size, D gene, CDR3 DNA, CDR3 protein. The D gene is left open where the match is weak. Size values are once, few and many counts, or a class for expanded clones, and some rows have none.

j_call: TRBJ2-7
v_call: TRBV20-1
clone_size: many
d_call: TRBD1
cdr3_nt: TGCAGTGCCAGGACAGGGGGCAATTCCTACGAGCAGTACTTC
cdr3_aa: CSARTGGNSYEQYF

j_call: TRBJ1-6
v_call: TRBV5-6
clone_size: .
d_call: .
cdr3_nt: TGTGCCAGCAGCTCGAATAGTTGGAACTTT
cdr3_aa: CASSSNSWNF

j_call: TRBJ2-2
v_call: TRBV4-3
clone_size: .
d_call: .
cdr3_nt: TGCGCCAGCAGCCAAGATGGTGGGAACACCGGGGAGCTGTTTTTT
cdr3_aa: CASSQDGGNTGELFF

j_call: TRBJ2-4
v_call: TRBV11-1
clone_size: .
d_call: .
cdr3_nt: TGTGCCAGAACCCACTCGGGCAGGGCGACCAAAAACATTCAATACTTC
cdr3_aa: CARTHSGRATKNIQYF

j_call: TRBJ2-1
v_call: TRBV11-2
clone_size: .
d_call: .
cdr3_nt: TGTGCCAGCAGCTTCCCGGGAAGCAGCAATGAGCAGTTCTTC
cdr3_aa: CASSFPGSSNEQFF

j_call: TRBJ2-6
v_call: TRBV11-2
clone_size: .
d_call: .
cdr3_nt: TGTGCCAGCAGCTCCCGGGGGAAGATGACTGGAGCCAACGTCCTGACTTTC
cdr3_aa: CASSSRGKMTGANVLTF

j_call: TRBJ1-2
v_call: TRBV28
clone_size: few
d_call: TRBD1
cdr3_nt: TGTGCCAACTACGACAGGGAGAATGGCTACACCTTC
cdr3_aa: CANYDRENGYTF

j_call: TRBJ2-1
v_call: TRBV11-1
clone_size: .
d_call: TRBD1
cdr3_nt: TGTGCCAGCAGCGAGGACAGGAGGAACGAGCAGTTCTTC
cdr3_aa: CASSEDRRNEQFF

j_call: TRBJ1-1
v_call: TRBV6-2/TRBV6-3
clone_size: few
d_call: TRBD1
cdr3_nt: TGTGCCAGCAGTTATGGACAGGGGAGCACTGAAGCTTTCTTT
cdr3_aa: CASSYGQGSTEAFF

j_call: TRBJ2-2
v_call: TRBV6-5
clone_size: .
d_call: TRBD1
cdr3_nt: TGTGCCAGCAGATCCGACAGGGGAGCCGCCAGGGAGCTGTTTTTT
cdr3_aa: CASRSDRGAARELFF

j_call: TRBJ2-3
v_call: TRBV11-2
clone_size: many
d_call: .
cdr3_nt: TGTGCCAGCACCCGCGGGACCACAGATACGCAGTATTTT
cdr3_aa: CASTRGTTDTQYF

j_call: TRBJ2-5
v_call: TRBV7-9
clone_size: few
d_call: TRBD2
cdr3_nt: TGTGCCAGCAGTAAGACTAGCGGGGGGGCCGGGGAGACCCAGTACTTC
cdr3_aa: CASSKTSGGAGETQYF

j_call: TRBJ1-6
v_call: TRBV4-3
clone_size: .
d_call: .
cdr3_nt: TGCACCAACAGCCAAGGGTTGAGGAATAATTCACCCTTCCACTTT
cdr3_aa: CTNSQGLRNNSPFHF

j_call: TRBJ1-4
v_call: TRBV6-1
clone_size: many
d_call: TRBD1
cdr3_nt: TGTGCCAGCGGGGGACAGATGGGGGAAAAACTGTTTTTT
cdr3_aa: CASGGQMGEKLFF

j_call: TRBJ2-7
v_call: TRBV20-1
clone_size: many
d_call: .
cdr3_nt: TGCAGTGCCCCACGGGACCCCGGAGTCGAGCAGTACTTC
cdr3_aa: CSAPRDPGVEQYF

j_call: TRBJ2-7
v_call: TRBV4-1
clone_size: .
d_call: .
cdr3_nt: TGCGCCAGTAGCCAAGATATTGCTGAGCAGTACTTC
cdr3_aa: CASSQDIAEQYF

j_call: TRBJ2-3
v_call: TRBV12-3/TRBV12-4
clone_size: .
d_call: .
cdr3_nt: TGTGCCACTGGGACTTCCCCCGCAGCTACGCAGTATTTT
cdr3_aa: CATGTSPAATQYF

j_call: TRBJ1-4
v_call: TRBV6-2/TRBV6-3
clone_size: once
d_call: .
cdr3_nt: TGTGCCAGGAGAATCGGACAAGGAAGTGCAACTAATGAAAAACTGTTATTT
cdr3_aa: CARRIGQGSATNEKLLF

j_call: TRBJ1-3
v_call: TRBV20-1
clone_size: .
d_call: TRBD1
cdr3_nt: TGTAGTACCAGAACAGGGGGCGGATACACCTTATATTTT
cdr3_aa: CSTRTGGGYTLYF

j_call: TRBJ1-2
v_call: TRBV29-1
clone_size: .
d_call: .
cdr3_nt: TGCAGCATTGAGAAGGGCATCCGCTACACCTTC
cdr3_aa: CSIEKGIRYTF

j_call: TRBJ2-1
v_call: TRBV4-3
clone_size: .
d_call: .
cdr3_nt: TGTGCCAGCAGCCAAGAGAGTCCCTCCTACAATGAGCAGTTCTTC
cdr3_aa: CASSQESPSYNEQFF